This T cell receptor (beta chain) is drawn from a study of CD4 T cells in relation to SARS-CoV-2 and coronaviruses. This clone has more than one count but fewer than ten. Its target is not known. Germline lookup yields CDR1 LGHDT and CDR2 YNNKEL (reference sequence). The CDR3 runs to 17 residues. Unmatched junction bases numbered 6, after V lost 1 base and J lost 2 bases. Sequenced by immunoSEQ multiplex PCR; TCRdb stores in-frame clones only, minus some. Found here are tens of thousands of clones, 70% to 80% of them singletons; the top ten hold roughly 2.8%. Specimen: memory CD4+ T cells from PBMCs, cultured in vitro. The genes are TRBV3-1 (or the pseudogene TRBV3-2) and TRBJ2-7; 12 bases align to TRBD2. The TCR comes from an adult with COVID-19. CDR3 sequence (DNA): TGTGCCAGCAGCCAAGCTTCCACTAGCGGGAGGACCTACGAGCAGTACTTC. Translating gives CASSQASTSGRTYEQYF.